The T cell receptor beta chain under discussion was sequenced for a study of shared T cell receptors in the human thymus. Germline V gene sequence: CDR1 MGHRA, CDR2 YSYEKL. Trimming removed 0 bases from V and 5 bases from J; junction bases left unmatched: 5. The CDR3 extends over 15 amino acids. Some clones are missing from TCRdb's copy, which holds only in-frame ones; the method was immunoSEQ multiplex PCR. Counted here are roughly 560,000 clones, 75% to 85% occurring once; the ten biggest clones make up 0.013%. The sample was also linked to a second study, of human thymus T cells.

The rearrangement joins TRBV4-1 to TRBJ1-2; TRBD1 agrees at 8 bases. This sequence originates from a boy in the first two years of life with a congenital heart defect. Specimen: thymocytes. CDR3: CASSQEGQVDYGYTF. CDR3 DNA: TGCGCCAGCAGCCAAGAGGGACAGGTGGATTATGGCTACACCTTC.